These 5 T cell receptor beta chains were sequenced from one sample in a study of blood T cell repertoires in COVID-19. Assay used: immunoSEQ multiplex PCR; TCRdb lists only in-frame clones, some missing. The data contain around 100,000 clones, around four fifths of them seen just once; the ten biggest clones take up around 10%. The sequenced sample consisted of peripheral blood. These receptors were taken from a woman aged 65 to 85 with acute or convalescent COVID-19.

The chain links TRBV9 to TRBJ1-3, with D possibly matching TRBD1 (6 bases). Per germline, CDR1 SGDLS and CDR2 YYNGEE. The CDR3 runs to 16 residues. Deletions cut 4 bases from V and 2 bases from J, with 16 bases between. The CDR3 region has the DNA TGTGCCAGCAGCCCCGCCCAAACAGGGACTGGAAACACCATATATTTT. Encoded protein: CASSPAQTGTGNTIYF. Combining the CDR3 with reference TRBV9 and TRBJ1-3 gives the whole variable domain DSGVTQTPKHLITATGQRVTLRCSPRSGDLSVYWYQQSLDQGLQFLIQYYNGEERAKGNILERFSAQQFPDLHSELNLSSLELGDSALYFCASSPAQTGTGNTIYFGEGSWLTVV.

This chain joins TRBV5-1 and TRBJ2-1; the match to TRBD2 covers 10 bases. The CDR3 has 13 residues. Germline CDR1 SGHRS, CDR2 YFSETQ. After removal of 4 bases from V and 9 bases from J, the junction contained 4 bases not matched to a gene. The CDR3 protein is CASSLRTSGEQFF. CDR3 coding DNA: TGCGCCAGCAGCCTAAGGACTAGCGGTGAGCAGTTCTTC.

This clone was seen a handful of times. The CDR3 nucleotides read TGTGCCAGCAGGCGACTAGCGGGGGGCCCAGATACGCAGTATTTT. It codes for CASRRLAGGPDTQYF. The rearrangement links TRBV2 to TRBJ2-3; TRBD2 aligns across 13 bases. There are 15 residues in the CDR3. CDR1 and CDR2 (germline): SNHLY, FYNNEI. V shed 6 bases, J shed 4 bases, and the junction held 4 bases outside the gene matches. Variable domain in full (rest from reference TRBV2 and TRBJ2-3): EPEVTQTPSHQVTQMGQEVILRCVPISNHLYFYWYRQILGQKVEFLVSFYNNEISEKSEIFDDQFSVERPDGSNFTLKIRSTKLEDSAMYFCASRRLAGGPDTQYFGPGTRLTVL.

The chain joins TRBV7-6 to TRBJ2-5; 10 bases match TRBD1. The CDR3 runs to 16 residues. The junction had 10 bases not matched to a gene; V was cut back by 5 bases and J by 4 bases. CDR1 is SGHVS, CDR2 FNYEAQ, per germline. CDR3 nucleotide sequence: TGTGCCAGCAGCCTGGCCGGGACAGGGGTTCGAGAGACCCAGTACTTC. Protein product: CASSLAGTGVRETQYF.

This clone was counted a single time. The chain is built from TRBV28 and TRBJ1-1, with a tentative D call TRBD1 (6 bases). The CDR3 length is 18 residues. The V gene lost 6 bases and the J gene lost 1 base, with 24 bases spanning the gap. Looked up from germline, CDR1 is MDHEN and CDR2 is SYDVKM. CDR3 sequence reads: CASRASTGQWKENTEAFF. In DNA, the CDR3 is TGTGCCAGCAGAGCGTCTACGGGACAATGGAAGGAGAACACTGAAGCTTTCTTT.